The 9 T cell receptor beta chains below were found in one sample sequenced in a study of blood T cells in healthy people across ages (dated by TCRdb to between 2015 and 2017). Receptor libraries were prepared by 5' RACE. Instrument on record: Illumina HiSeq 2500. A second roughly 6 to 11 cycle PCR used a sample-barcoded 5' primer and a J-beta primer mix. TCRdb handled the public reads itself, with Q25 trimming in fastp and clone calling in MiXCR, and kept productive beta chains. One record per CDR3 amino acid sequence lists the most common genes and DNA. The sample records nearly 800,000 distinct CDR3 sequences, 20% to 25% of which are singletons. Jointly, the top ten make up around 3.6% of the sample. The sample also formed part of further work on T cells of mothers and their children.

The sequenced sample consisted of blood. Receptor source: a boy aged 5 to 17 in good health.

There are a few counts of this clonotype. V usage is TRBV20-1 and J usage is TRBJ2-5, with unresolved D. Judging by the DNA end, TRBJ2-7 fits better; the J call may be wrong. There are 15 residues in the CDR3. Germline CDR1 is DFQATT and CDR2 is SNEGSKA (reference sequence). The CDR3 is CSASQPASIRSEQYF. CDR3 DNA: TGCAGTGCTTCCCAACCGGCCTCAATAAGGAGCGAGCAGTACTTC.

This clonotype was recorded a few times. This rearrangement joins TRBV29-1 to TRBJ2-3, with TRBD2 matching over 10 bases. V shed 6 bases, J shed 5 bases, and the junction held 8 bases outside the gene matches. Germline V CDR1 and CDR2: SQVTM, ANQGSEA. This CDR3 has 14 residues. The CDR3: CSVVAAGGIDTQYF. The CDR3 DNA reads as TGCAGCGTAGTAGCAGCGGGAGGGATAGATACGCAGTATTTT.

The chain recombines TRBV6-2 or TRBV6-3 with TRBJ2-7; no reliable D call. Germline V lookup: CDR1 MNHEY, CDR2 SVGEGT. This CDR3 contains 14 residues. V was cut by 3 bases and J by 0 bases, with 9 bases left in between. CDR3 bases: TGTGCCAGCAGTTATATTACCCGCTCCTACGAGCAGTACTTC. Protein sequence: CASSYITRSYEQYF.

This clonotype has only a few counts. The V call is TRBV15, the J call TRBJ1-4; no firm D call. The length of the CDR3 is 16 residues. With 5 bases removed from V and 0 bases from J, the gap between germline ends came to 13 bases. Germline V gene lookup returns CDR1 LNHNV and CDR2 YYDKDF (reference sequence). DNA for the CDR3: TGTGCCACCAGCTCCGGTTTGAAAACAACTAATGAAAAACTGTTTTTT. Translating gives CATSSGLKTTNEKLFF.

CDR3 DNA sequence: TGTGCCAGCAGTGTAGGGGGGAAGGACTACGAGCAGTACTTC. This sequence encodes CASSVGGKDYEQYF. This chain uses TRBV7-2 with TRBJ2-7; D is possibly TRBD1 or TRBD2 (6 bases each). The germline CDR1 and CDR2 sequences are SGHTA and FQGNSA. V lost 6 bases and J lost 3, with 15 bases in between. The CDR3 runs to 14 residues.

The chain uses TRBV19 and TRBJ2-5, with 8 bases that match TRBD2. The DNA end lines up better with TRBJ2-7; the J call may be wrong. There are 14 residues in the CDR3. CDR1 is LNHDA, CDR2 SQIVND, per germline (reference sequence). In nucleotides, the CDR3 is TGTGCCAGCCTAGGCGGGGGGAAGAGCTACGAGCAGTACTTC. Translated: CASLGGGKSYEQYF.

The chain couples TRBV18 to TRBJ1-5; 7 nucleotides align to TRBD1. V dropped 4 bases and J dropped 0; count of bases not matched to a gene: 6. Germline CDR1 reads KGHSH; CDR2 reads LQKENI. CDR3 length: 16 amino acids. CDR3 sequence reads: CASSLGTVDSNQPQHF. CDR3 nucleotide sequence: TGTGCCAGCTCACTCGGGACAGTTGATAGCAATCAGCCCCAGCATTTT.

This chain uses TRBV7-9 with TRBJ2-5, with 7 nucleotides matching TRBD2. The better agreement between TRBJ2-7 and the DNA end casts doubt on the J call. The CDR3 runs 13 residues. Germline CDR1 is SEHNR and CDR2 is FQNEAQ (reference sequence). The CDR3 sequence: CASSWSGNYEQYF. CDR3 nucleotides: TGTGCCAGCAGCTGGAGCGGGAATTACGAGCAGTACTTC.

The chain joins TRBV3-1 to TRBJ2-5; D is possibly TRBD1 or TRBD2 (5 bases each). Germline CDR1 LGHDT, CDR2 YNNKEL (reference sequence). V was clipped by 4 bases and J by 5 bases, with 17 bases between them. This CDR3 spans 15 amino acids. CDR3 residues: CASSLTTVGIETQYF. CDR3 nucleotide sequence: TGTGCCAGCAGCCTCACGACAGTCGGGATCGAGACCCAGTACTTC.